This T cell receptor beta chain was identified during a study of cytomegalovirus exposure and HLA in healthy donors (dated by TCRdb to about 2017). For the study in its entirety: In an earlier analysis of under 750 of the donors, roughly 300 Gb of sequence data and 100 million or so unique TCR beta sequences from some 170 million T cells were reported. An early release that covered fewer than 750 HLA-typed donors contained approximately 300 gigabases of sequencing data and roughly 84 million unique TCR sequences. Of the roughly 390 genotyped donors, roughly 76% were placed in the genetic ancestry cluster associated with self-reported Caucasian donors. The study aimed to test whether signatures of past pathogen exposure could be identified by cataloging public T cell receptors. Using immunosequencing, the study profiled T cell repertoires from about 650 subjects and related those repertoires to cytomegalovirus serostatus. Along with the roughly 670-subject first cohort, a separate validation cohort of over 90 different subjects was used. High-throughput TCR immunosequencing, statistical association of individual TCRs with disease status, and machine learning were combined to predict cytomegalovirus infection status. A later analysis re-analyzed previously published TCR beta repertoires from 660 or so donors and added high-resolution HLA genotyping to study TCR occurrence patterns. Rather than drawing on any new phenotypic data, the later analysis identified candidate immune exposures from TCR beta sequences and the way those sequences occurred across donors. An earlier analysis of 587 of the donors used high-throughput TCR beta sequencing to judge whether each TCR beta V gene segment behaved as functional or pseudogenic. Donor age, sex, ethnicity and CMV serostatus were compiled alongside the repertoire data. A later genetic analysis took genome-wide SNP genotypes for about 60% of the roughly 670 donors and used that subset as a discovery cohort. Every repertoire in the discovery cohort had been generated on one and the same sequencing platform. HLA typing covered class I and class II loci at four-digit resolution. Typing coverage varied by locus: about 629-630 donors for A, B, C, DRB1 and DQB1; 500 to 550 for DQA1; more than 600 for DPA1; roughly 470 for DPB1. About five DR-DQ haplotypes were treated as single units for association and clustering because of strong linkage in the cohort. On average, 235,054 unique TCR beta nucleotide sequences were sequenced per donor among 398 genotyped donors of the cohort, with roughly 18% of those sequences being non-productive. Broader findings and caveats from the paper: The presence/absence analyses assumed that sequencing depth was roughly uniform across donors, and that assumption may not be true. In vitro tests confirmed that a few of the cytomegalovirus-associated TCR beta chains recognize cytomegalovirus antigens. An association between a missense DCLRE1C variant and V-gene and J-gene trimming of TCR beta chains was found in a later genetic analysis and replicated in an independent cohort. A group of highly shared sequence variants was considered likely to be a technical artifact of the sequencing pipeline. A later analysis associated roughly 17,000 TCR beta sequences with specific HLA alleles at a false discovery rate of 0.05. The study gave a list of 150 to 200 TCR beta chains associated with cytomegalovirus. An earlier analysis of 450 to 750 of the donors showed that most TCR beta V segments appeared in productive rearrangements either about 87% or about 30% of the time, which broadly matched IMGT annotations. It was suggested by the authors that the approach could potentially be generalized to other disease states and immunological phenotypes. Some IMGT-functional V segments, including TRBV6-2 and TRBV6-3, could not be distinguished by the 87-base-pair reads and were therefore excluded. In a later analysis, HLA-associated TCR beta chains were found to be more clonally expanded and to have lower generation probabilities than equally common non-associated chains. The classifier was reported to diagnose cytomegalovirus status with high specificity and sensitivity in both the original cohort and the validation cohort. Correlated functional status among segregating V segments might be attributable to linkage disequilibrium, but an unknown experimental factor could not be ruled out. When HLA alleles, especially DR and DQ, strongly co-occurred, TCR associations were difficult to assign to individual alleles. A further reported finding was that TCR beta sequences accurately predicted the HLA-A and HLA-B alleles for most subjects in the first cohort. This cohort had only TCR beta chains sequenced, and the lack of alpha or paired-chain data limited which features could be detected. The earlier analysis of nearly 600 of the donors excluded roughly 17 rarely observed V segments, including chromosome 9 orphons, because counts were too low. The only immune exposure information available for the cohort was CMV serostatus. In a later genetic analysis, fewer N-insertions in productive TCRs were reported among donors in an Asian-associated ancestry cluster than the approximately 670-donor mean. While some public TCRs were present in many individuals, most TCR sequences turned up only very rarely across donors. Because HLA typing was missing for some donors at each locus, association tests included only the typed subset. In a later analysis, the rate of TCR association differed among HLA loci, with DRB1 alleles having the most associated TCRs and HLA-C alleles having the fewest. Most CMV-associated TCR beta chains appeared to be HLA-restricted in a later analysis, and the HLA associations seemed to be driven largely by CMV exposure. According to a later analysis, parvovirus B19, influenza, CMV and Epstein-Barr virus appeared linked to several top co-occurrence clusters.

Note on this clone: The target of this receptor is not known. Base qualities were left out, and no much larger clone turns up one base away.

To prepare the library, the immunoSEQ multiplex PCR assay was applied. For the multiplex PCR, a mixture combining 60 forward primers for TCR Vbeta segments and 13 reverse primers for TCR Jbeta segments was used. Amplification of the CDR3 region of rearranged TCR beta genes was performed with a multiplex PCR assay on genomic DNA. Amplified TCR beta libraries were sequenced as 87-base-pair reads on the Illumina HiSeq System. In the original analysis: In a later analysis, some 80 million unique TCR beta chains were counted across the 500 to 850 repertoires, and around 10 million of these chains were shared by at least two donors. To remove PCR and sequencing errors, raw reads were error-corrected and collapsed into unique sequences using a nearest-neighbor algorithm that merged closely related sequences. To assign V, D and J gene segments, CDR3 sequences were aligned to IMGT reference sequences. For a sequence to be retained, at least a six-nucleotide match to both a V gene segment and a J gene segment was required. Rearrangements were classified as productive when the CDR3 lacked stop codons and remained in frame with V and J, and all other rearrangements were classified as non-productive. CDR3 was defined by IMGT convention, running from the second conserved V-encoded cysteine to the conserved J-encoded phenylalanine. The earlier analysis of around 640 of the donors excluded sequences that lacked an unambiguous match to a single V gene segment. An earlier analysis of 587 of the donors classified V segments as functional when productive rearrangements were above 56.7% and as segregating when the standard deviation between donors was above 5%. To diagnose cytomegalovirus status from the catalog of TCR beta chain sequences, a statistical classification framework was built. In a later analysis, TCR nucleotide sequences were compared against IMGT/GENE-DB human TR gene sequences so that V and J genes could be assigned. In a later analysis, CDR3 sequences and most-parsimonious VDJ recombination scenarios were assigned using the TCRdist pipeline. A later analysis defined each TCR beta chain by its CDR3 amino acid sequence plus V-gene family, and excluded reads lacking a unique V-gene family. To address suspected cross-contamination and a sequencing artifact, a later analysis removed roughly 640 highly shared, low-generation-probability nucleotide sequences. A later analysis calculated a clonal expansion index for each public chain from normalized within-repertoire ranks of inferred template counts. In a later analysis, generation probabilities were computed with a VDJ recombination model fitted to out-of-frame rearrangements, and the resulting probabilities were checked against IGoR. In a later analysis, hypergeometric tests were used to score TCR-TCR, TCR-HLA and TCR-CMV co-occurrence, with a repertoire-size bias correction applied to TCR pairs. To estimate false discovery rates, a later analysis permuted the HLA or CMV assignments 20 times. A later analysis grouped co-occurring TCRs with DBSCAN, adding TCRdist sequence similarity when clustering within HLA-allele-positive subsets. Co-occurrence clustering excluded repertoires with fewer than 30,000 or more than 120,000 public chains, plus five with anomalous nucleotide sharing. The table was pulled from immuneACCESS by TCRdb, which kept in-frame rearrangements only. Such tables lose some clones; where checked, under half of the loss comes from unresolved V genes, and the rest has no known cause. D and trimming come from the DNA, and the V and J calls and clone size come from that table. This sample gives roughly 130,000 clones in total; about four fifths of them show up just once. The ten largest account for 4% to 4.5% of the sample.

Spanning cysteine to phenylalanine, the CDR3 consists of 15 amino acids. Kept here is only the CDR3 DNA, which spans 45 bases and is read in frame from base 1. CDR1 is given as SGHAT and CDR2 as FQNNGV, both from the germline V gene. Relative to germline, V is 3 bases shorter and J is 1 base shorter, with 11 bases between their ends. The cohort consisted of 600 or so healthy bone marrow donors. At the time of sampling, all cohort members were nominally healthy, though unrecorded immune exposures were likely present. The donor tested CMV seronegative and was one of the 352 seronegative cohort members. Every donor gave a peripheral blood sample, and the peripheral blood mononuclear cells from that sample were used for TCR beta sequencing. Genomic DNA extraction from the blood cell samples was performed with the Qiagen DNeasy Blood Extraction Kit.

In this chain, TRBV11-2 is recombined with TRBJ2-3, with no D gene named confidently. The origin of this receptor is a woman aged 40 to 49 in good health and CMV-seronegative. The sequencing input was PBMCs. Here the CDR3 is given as CASSLAGWRTDTQYF. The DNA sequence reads TGTGCCAGCAGCTTGGCAGGATGGCGCACAGATACGCAGTATTTT.